This T cell receptor beta chain comes out of a study of blood T cell repertoires in COVID-19. Looking at the study overall: Material from acute and convalescent COVID-19 was sourced from the United States, Italy and Spain.

As processed by the authors: Using reference gene primer amplification, nucleated cell counts were estimated. Data came from immunoSEQ multiplex PCR; TCRdb stores just in-frame clones and leaves some out. For V, J and clone size, that table is used; D and trimming come from the DNA. Of 150,000 to 200,000 clones listed, about four fifths are singletons. The V segment lost 4 bases and the J segment 6 bases; nucleotides outside the gene matches: 0. CDR3 length equals 11 residues. Germline V gene sequence: CDR1 SEHNR, CDR2 FQNEAQ (reference sequence). Sample: PBMCs or T cells enriched from blood (not recorded which). This sequence originates from a man aged 50-59 years who had recovered from COVID-19. V and J are TRBV7-9 and TRBJ2-7; the match to TRBD2 covers 7 bases. The CDR3 DNA reads TGTGCCAGCAGCTGGGGGGGCGAGCAGTACTTC. Translated: CASSWGGEQYF. Together with reference TRBV7-9 and TRBJ2-7, the CDR3 gives the full variable domain: DTGVSQNPRHKITKRGQNVTFRCDPISEHNRLYWYRQTLGQGPEFLTYFQNEAQLEKSRLLSDRFSAERPKGSFSTLEIQRTEQGDSAMYLCASSWGGEQYFGPGTRLTVT.